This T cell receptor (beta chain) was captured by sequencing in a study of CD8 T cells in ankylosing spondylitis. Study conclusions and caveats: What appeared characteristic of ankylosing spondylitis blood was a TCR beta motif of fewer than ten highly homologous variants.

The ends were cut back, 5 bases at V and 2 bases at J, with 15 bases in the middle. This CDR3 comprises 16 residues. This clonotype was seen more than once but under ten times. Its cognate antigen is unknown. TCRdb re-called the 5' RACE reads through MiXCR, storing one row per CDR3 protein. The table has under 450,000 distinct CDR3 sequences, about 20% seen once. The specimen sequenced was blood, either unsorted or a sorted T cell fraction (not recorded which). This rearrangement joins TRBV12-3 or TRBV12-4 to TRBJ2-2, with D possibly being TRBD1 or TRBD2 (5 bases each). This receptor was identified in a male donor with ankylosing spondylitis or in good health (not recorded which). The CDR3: CASSPPPGPNTGELFF. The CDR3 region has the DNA TGTGCCAGCAGTCCCCCCCCGGGGCCCAACACCGGGGAGCTGTTTTTT.